A single sample is the source of the 30 T cell receptor beta chains below, sequenced in a study of PD-1 blockade in classical Hodgkin lymphoma. The protocol was immunoSEQ multiplex PCR, while the TCRdb copy is restricted to in-frame clones and leaves out a portion. The sample holds 20,000 to 25,000 clones; about four fifths are singletons and the top ten take roughly 15%. Relapse was seen in all patients after autologous stem cell transplantation, and brentuximab vedotin exposure was variable. Sequencing was performed on peripheral blood mononuclear cells (PBMCs), taken before the second cycle of nivolumab. The receptors originated from a human donor with classical Hodgkin lymphoma.

The chain has TRBV19 and TRBJ1-6; tentative D call: TRBD1 (5 bases). Germline CDR1 LNHDA, CDR2 SQIVND (reference sequence). Between the trimmed V and J ends, which lost 0 bases and 10 bases, there was a span of 10 bases. The CDR3 has 14 amino acids. CDR3 nucleotide sequence: TGTGCCAGTAGTATAGATCTCGGGGGATCACCCCTCCACTTT. Its protein is CASSIDLGGSPLHF.

The chain joins TRBV25-1 to TRBJ2-3; 7 positions agree with TRBD1. This CDR3 contains 14 residues. Trimming removed 4 bases from V and 5 bases from J; junction bases left unmatched: 6. Germline V lookup: CDR1 MGHDK, CDR2 SYGVNS. The CDR3 protein is CASSATRGKDTQYF. In nucleotides, the CDR3 is TGTGCCAGCAGTGCTACCAGGGGGAAAGATACGCAGTATTTT. Full variable domain (missing parts from reference TRBV25-1 and TRBJ2-3): EADIYQTPRYLVIGTGKKITLECSQTMGHDKMYWYQQDPGMELHLIHYSYGVNSTEKGDLSSESTVSRIRTEHFPLTLESARPSHTSQYLCASSATRGKDTQYFGPGTRLTVL.

This clone was seen a single time. This chain joins TRBV6-6 and TRBJ1-3; D uncertain. This CDR3 is built from 13 residues. Germline-derived CDR1 and CDR2 are MNHNY and SVGAGI (reference sequence). V was clipped by 6 bases and J by 8 bases, with 14 bases between them. The DNA of the CDR3 is TGTGCCAGCAGACGGCCCACTGGGGACACCATATATTTT. This codes for CASRRPTGDTIYF.

V is TRBV6-4 and J is TRBJ2-2, with D perhaps being TRBD1 or TRBD2 (5 bases each). Trimming cost V 3 bases and J 4 bases, with 6 bases left between them. Germline V gene sequence: CDR1 MRHNA, CDR2 SNTAGT. The CDR3 length is 13 residues. The CDR3 here is CASSDGGTGELFF. CDR3 DNA sequence: TGTGCCAGCAGTGATGGGGGCACCGGGGAGCTGTTTTTT.

V is TRBV10-3 and J is TRBJ2-5, with a tentative D call TRBD1 (6 bases). Germline-derived CDR1 and CDR2 are ENHRY and SYGVKD. V gave up 10 bases and J gave up 0 bases, with 18 bases separating them. This CDR3 contains 15 residues. CDR3 DNA sequence: TGTGCCACGGGGAACTCAGGGGAGTACCAAGAGACCCAGTACTTC. It translates to CATGNSGEYQETQYF.

The J gene is TRBJ1-5, the V gene TRBV6-5, with a tentative D call TRBD1 (5 bases). The CDR3 covers 15 residues. The germline gives CDR1 MNHEY, CDR2 SVGAGI. Trimming removed 4 bases at V and 7 bases at J, with 17 bases between. CDR3 loop: CASSSPALGEQPQHF. The CDR3 DNA follows: TGTGCCAGCAGTTCCCCGGCATTAGGGGAACAGCCCCAGCATTTT.

On this clone itself: At one end the junction does not follow the germline gene, possibly because of a read error. For the CDR3, the DNA is TGTGCCAGCAGCTACTCTAGCGGGGGCACAGATACGCGGTATTTT. Protein sequence: CASSYSSGGTDTRYF. This chain joins TRBV9 and TRBJ2-3, with TRBD2 matching over 10 bases. Germline CDR1 is SGDLS and CDR2 is YYNGEE. The CDR3 is 15 residues long.

The genes are TRBV7-2 and TRBJ2-7; the match to TRBD2 covers 7 bases. Germline V gene lookup returns CDR1 SGHTA and CDR2 FQGNSA. This CDR3 has 15 amino acids. J lost 2 bases, V lost 1 base, and 5 bases had no gene match. This CDR3 is CASSLGSSGPYEQYF. DNA for the CDR3: TGTGCCAGCAGCTTAGGTTCTAGCGGACCCTACGAGCAGTACTTC.

The chain is built from TRBV5-6 and TRBJ1-6; the D gene is possibly TRBD1 (5 bases). Germline V CDR1 and CDR2: SGHDT, YYEEEE. The CDR3 totals 14 residues. The V end lost 0 bases, the J end lost 9 bases, and 10 bases lay between the germline ends. CDR3: CASSLAGAVSPLHF. In DNA, the CDR3 is TGTGCCAGCAGCTTGGCCGGGGCGGTTTCACCCCTCCACTTT. The full variable domain, completed using reference TRBV5-6 and TRBJ1-6, is DAGVTQSPTHLIKTRGQQVTLRCSPKSGHDTVSWYQQALGQGPQFIFQYYEEEERQRGNFPDRFSGHQFPNYSSELNVNALLLGDSALYLCASSLAGAVSPLHFGNGTRLTVT.

The chain uses TRBV4-2 and TRBJ1-4; 9 bases align to TRBD1. The CDR3 has 15 amino acids. J was trimmed by 8 bases and V by 4 bases; bases with no gene match: 8. Germline CDR1 is LGHNA and CDR2 is YNFKEQ. CDR3 bases: TGTGCCAGCAGCCTCACACAGGGGGCCGGGGAAAAACTGTTTTTT. As protein: CASSLTQGAGEKLFF.

The chain combines TRBV5-1 with TRBJ1-4; D remains unclear. V shed 1 base and J shed 4 bases, with 11 bases lying between them. Germline V gene sequence: CDR1 SGHRS, CDR2 YFSETQ. This CDR3 comprises 15 residues. CDR3 loop: CASSLSFKVNEKLFF. The CDR3 nucleotides read TGCGCCAGCAGCTTGTCTTTTAAGGTTAATGAAAAACTGTTTTTT.

The rearrangement joins TRBV19 to TRBJ2-1; 10 bases are shared with TRBD2. The CDR3 is 15 amino acids. The ends lost 7 bases at V and 4 bases at J; junction bases unmatched: 7. Germline V gene lookup returns CDR1 LNHDA and CDR2 SQIVND (reference sequence). CDR3 protein: CASKSGGAWYNEQFF. The CDR3 DNA sequence: TGTGCCAGTAAAAGCGGGGGGGCCTGGTACAATGAGCAGTTCTTC.

The gene calls are TRBV5-4 and TRBJ1-4; no definite D call. V was clipped by 4 bases and J by 8 bases, with 18 bases between them. This CDR3 is 15 amino acids long. Germline lookup yields CDR1 SGHNT and CDR2 YYREEE (reference sequence). For the CDR3, the DNA is TGTGCCAGCAGCCAAGAATATGGTAGGGTGGAAAAACTGTTTTTT. Protein product: CASSQEYGRVEKLFF.

The V and J genes are TRBV5-1 and TRBJ2-2, with 8 nucleotides matching TRBD1. The CDR3 runs to 16 residues. With 1 base clipped from V and 7 bases from J, the junction kept 9 bases outside the gene matches. Germline-derived CDR1 and CDR2 are SGHRS and YFSETQ. CDR3 protein: CASSLSGTGIGGELFF. The CDR3 nucleotides read TGCGCCAGCAGCTTGTCCGGGACAGGAATTGGCGGGGAGCTGTTTTTT.

The rearrangement links TRBV30 to TRBJ1-5; D gene unclear. The CDR3 runs 15 residues. Germline values: CDR1 GTSNPN, CDR2 SVGIG (reference sequence). Between the trimmed V and J ends, which lost 0 bases and 5 bases, there was a span of 14 bases. The CDR3 protein is CAWSVTGRKHQPQHF. In DNA form, the CDR3 reads TGTGCCTGGAGTGTTACGGGAAGGAAACATCAGCCCCAGCATTTT.

The chain is built from TRBV9 and TRBJ1-2; TRBD1 agrees at 8 bases. The length of the CDR3 is 14 residues. V shed 0 bases, J shed 4 bases, and the junction held 2 bases outside the gene matches. Germline CDR1 is SGDLS and CDR2 is YYNGEE. The CDR3 coding sequence is TGTGCCAGCAGCGTAGGACAGGGGAGCTATGGCTACACCTTC. It translates to CASSVGQGSYGYTF.

The chain uses TRBV5-4 and TRBJ2-7, with D perhaps matching TRBD1 (6 bases). Germline CDR1 is SGHNT and CDR2 is YYREEE (reference sequence). The V gene lost 5 bases and the J gene lost 1 base, with 13 bases spanning the gap. The CDR3 is 14 amino acids. Here the CDR3 DNA reads TGTGCCAGCAGTTTTTTCGGACAGTCCTACGAGCAGTACTTC. The encoded protein is CASSFFGQSYEQYF.

The V gene is TRBV29-1, the J gene TRBJ2-1; 9 bases agree with TRBD2. The J segment lost 7 bases and the V segment lost 6 bases, leaving 7 bases of the junction unmatched. The length of the CDR3 is 13 residues. Germline loops: CDR1 SQVTM, CDR2 ANQGSEA. The CDR3: CSVLPGLANEQFF. For the CDR3, the DNA is TGCAGCGTCTTACCGGGACTAGCAAATGAGCAGTTCTTC.

This chain links TRBV6-1 with TRBJ1-2; D is uncertain. V lost 3 bases and J 7 bases, leaving 9 bases between the germline ends. From germline, CDR1 is MNHNS and CDR2 SASEGT. There are 12 residues in the CDR3. This chain's CDR3 is CASSEGGSGYTF. The CDR3, as DNA: TGTGCCAGCAGTGAGGGTGGCAGTGGCTACACCTTC.

The V call is TRBV2, the J call TRBJ2-7; D unclear. The germline CDR1 and CDR2 sequences are SNHLY and FYNNEI. The CDR3 loop spans 12 amino acids. V shed 4 bases and J shed 2 bases, with 6 bases lying between them. The CDR3 DNA follows: TGTGCCAGCAGTGGTGGGGCCTACGAGCAGTACGTC. This sequence encodes CASSGGAYEQYV.

This chain connects TRBV5-4 to TRBJ1-2; D remains unclear. CDR3 length: 15 residues. V lost 2 bases to trimming and J lost 4 bases, with 15 bases between them. The germline V gene encodes CDR1 SGHNT and CDR2 YYREEE (reference sequence). CDR3 residues: CASSFIGQAGYGYTF. The CDR3 region has the DNA TGTGCCAGCAGCTTCATAGGCCAAGCCGGCTATGGCTACACCTTC.

The rearrangement joins TRBV19 to TRBJ1-6; a weak D match, TRBD1 (5 bases). This CDR3 has 15 amino acids. Deletions cut 3 bases from V and 5 bases from J, with 11 bases between. Looked up from germline, CDR1 is LNHDA and CDR2 is SQIVND (reference sequence). The CDR3 here is CASSMGQGHNSPLHF. In DNA, the CDR3 is TGTGCCAGTAGTATGGGGCAGGGACATAATTCACCCCTCCACTTT.

CDR3 amino acids: CASSPSGGSYNEQFF. For the CDR3, the DNA is TGTGCCAGCAGCCCTAGCGGGGGCTCCTACAATGAGCAGTTCTTC. This sequence joins TRBV7-9 and TRBJ2-1, with TRBD2 matching 10 bases. The CDR3 runs to 15 residues. Germline CDR1 is SEHNR and CDR2 is FQNEAQ (reference sequence). Losses at the gene ends were 5 bases for V and 0 bases for J; bases not matched to a gene: 1.

The gene calls are TRBV4-3 and TRBJ1-6, with a possible D match to TRBD1 (6 bases). V lost 4 bases and J 11 bases, leaving 18 bases between the germline ends. The CDR3 consists of 15 residues. Germline assignment: CDR1 LGHNA and CDR2 YSLEER. CDR3 nucleotides: TGCGCCAGCAGCCTATGGACAGCCGATGGGCCACCCCTCCACTTT. Protein: CASSLWTADGPPLHF.

V usage is TRBV6-1 and J usage is TRBJ2-5; D is possibly TRBD2 (6 bases). The germline V gene has CDR1 MNHNS and CDR2 SASEGT. The CDR3 has 15 residues. V shed 7 bases and J shed 5 bases, with 20 bases lying between them. The CDR3 region is CASTLAGTLMETQYF. Written as DNA, the CDR3 is TGTGCCAGCACACTAGCTGGCACCCTAATGGAGACCCAGTACTTC.

The rearrangement joins TRBV7-2 to TRBJ2-5; D gene unclear. V lost 2 bases, J lost 3 bases, and 1 base lay in between. The CDR3 is 11 residues long. CDR1 is SGHTA and CDR2 is FQGNSA in the germline V gene. Here the CDR3 reads CASSLKETQYF. The CDR3 DNA reads as TGTGCCAGCAGCTTAAAAGAGACCCAGTACTTC.

The genes are TRBV6-1 and TRBJ1-1; TRBD1 matches at 7 bases. The length of the CDR3 is 14 residues. V lost 1 base and J lost 4; bases outside the gene matches: 3. Germline CDR1 and CDR2: MNHNS and SASEGT. The CDR3 reads CASSEEGGGTEAFF. The DNA of the CDR3 is TGTGCCAGCAGTGAAGAAGGGGGCGGCACTGAAGCTTTCTTT.

The chain employs TRBV6-6 and TRBJ1-5; D possibly corresponds to TRBD1 (6 bases). With 6 bases removed from V and 7 bases from J, the gap between germline ends came to 22 bases. Germline lookup yields CDR1 MNHNY and CDR2 SVGAGI (reference sequence). The CDR3 sequence is 16 residues long. The CDR3 protein is CASRSRGGATRQPQHF. CDR3 sequence (DNA): TGTGCCAGCAGGAGTCGTGGGGGGGCAACCCGACAGCCCCAGCATTTT.

The rearrangement links TRBV5-6 to TRBJ2-7, with TRBD1 identical over 8 bases. The germline gives CDR1 SGHDT, CDR2 YYEEEE. The CDR3 runs 15 residues. After removal of 5 bases from V and 5 bases from J, the junction contained 12 bases not matched to a gene. CDR3 sequence: CASSFDRGSLNEQYF. CDR3 DNA sequence: TGTGCCAGCAGTTTCGACAGGGGCTCTCTGAACGAGCAGTACTTC. Filled out from reference TRBV5-6 and TRBJ2-7, the complete variable domain reads DAGVTQSPTHLIKTRGQQVTLRCSPKSGHDTVSWYQQALGQGPQFIFQYYEEEERQRGNFPDRFSGHQFPNYSSELNVNALLLGDSALYLCASSFDRGSLNEQYFGPGTRLTVT.

This chain uses TRBV28 with TRBJ1-3, with a tentative D call TRBD1 (6 bases). Between the trimmed V and J ends, which lost 3 bases and 2 bases, there was a span of 11 bases. This CDR3 has 15 amino acids. The germline V gene has CDR1 MDHEN and CDR2 SYDVKM. CDR3 protein: CASSLIQGAGNTIYF. CDR3 coding DNA: TGTGCCAGCAGTTTGATACAGGGAGCTGGAAACACCATATATTTT.